The following is a TCR beta chain sequence with its context. The sample comes from a study of blood T cell repertoires in COVID-19. Looking at the study overall: The United States, Italy and Spain provided the acute and convalescent COVID-19 samples.

Data came from immunoSEQ multiplex PCR; TCRdb stores just in-frame clones and leaves some out. This sample has about 120,000 clones, with about 79% found just once. The V end was cut by 7 bases, the J end by 0 bases, with 8 bases between. Germline V gene lookup returns CDR1 MNHEY and CDR2 SVGAGI. The CDR3 runs 13 residues. The sequence was collected from an elderly woman with acute or convalescent COVID-19. What was sequenced was peripheral blood. The V call is TRBV6-5, the J call TRBJ2-3, with D hard to call. CDR3 residues: CASKVSSTDTQYF. The CDR3 region has the DNA TGTGCCAGCAAAGTGAGCAGCACAGATACGCAGTATTTT.